The 10 T cell receptor beta chains presented below share a single source sample, sequenced in a study of tissue T cells after allogeneic stem cell transplantation. Time point noted: mouse harvest day 7 after allogeneic transplant. Mouse grafts combined 10^7 T-cell-depleted bone marrow cells with 10^6 splenic CD5+ T cells. Generated by immunoSEQ multiplex PCR, the TCRdb table keeps only in-frame clones and is missing some. The sample lists roughly 9,500 clones; approximately 47% were seen once. The sequencing sample was made of gut tissue. The source is a female BALB/c mouse given C57BL/6 T cells with graft-versus-host disease after an allogeneic hematopoietic cell transplant.

Note on this clone: Gene names are mouse gene names. Read data end 1 residue before the CDR3 end; the end is taken from the germline J gene. V and J are TRBV23 and TRBJ1-4; the table's TRBD1 call for D was not verified on the DNA. Per germline, CDR1 KGHTA and CDR2 FQNQQP. The CDR3 has 15 amino acids. CDR3 amino acids: CSSSQSGTGVERLFF. The covered CDR3 bases are TGCTCCAGCAGTCAATCCGGGACAGGGGTCGAAAGATTATTT.

Notes on this clone: The listed genes are named as in mouse. The CDR3 end is not reached by the read, which stops 1 residue before it; the germline J gene fills it in. This rearrangement joins TRBV26 to TRBJ2-5, with 11 bases identical to TRBD2. Germline trimming cut 3 bases from V and 6 bases from J; bases unmatched to any gene: 5. Germline values: CDR1 KGHPV, CDR2 FQNQEV (reference sequence). The CDR3 has 15 amino acids. The CDR3 bases that were read are TGTGCCAGCAGTCTCCCGGGACTGGGGGTGGACACCCAGTAC. As protein: CASSLPGLGVDTQY. The CDR3 reads in full as CASSLPGLGVDTQYF.

Concerning this clone itself: Gene names denote mouse genes. The read terminates 1 residue ahead of where the CDR3 ends, so the germline J gene completes it. The V and J genes are TRBV29 and TRBJ2-1; TRBD2 matches 10 bases. V shed 6 bases, J shed 7 bases, and the junction held 6 bases outside the gene matches. The CDR3 consists of 14 residues. Looked up from germline, CDR1 is MSHET and CDR2 is SYDVDS. CDR3 DNA, as far as it was read: TGTGCTAGCAGCCCTGGGGGGGCGTGGGCTGAGCAGTTC. Residues: CASSPGGAWAEQF. The entire CDR3 protein reads CASSPGGAWAEQFF.

For this clone: Gene names and germline match the mouse. The covered CDR3 bases are TGTGCCAGCAGTCTTAGGACTGGGGTCCAAGACACCCAGTAC. Its protein product is CASSLRTGVQDTQY. The CDR3 as a whole reads CASSLRTGVQDTQYF. The genes are TRBV26 and TRBJ2-5; 9 bases match TRBD2. Read coverage stops 1 residue before the CDR3 terminus; the germline J gene supplies the remainder. Germline V gene data show CDR1 as KGHPV and CDR2 as FQNQEV (reference sequence). Trimming took 3 bases from V and 2 from J; bases not matched to a gene: 3. The CDR3 length is 15 residues.

In its sample, this clone was seen a few times. Gene names and germline match the mouse. The missing CDR3 end, 1 residue past where the read stops, is filled in from the germline J gene. The rearrangement joins TRBV13-1 to TRBJ2-4, with 8 positions matching TRBD1. V dropped 0 bases and J dropped 5; count of bases not matched to a gene: 2. CDR3 length equals 14 residues. Germline V gene lookup returns CDR1 NSHNY and CDR2 SYGAGN. CDR3 DNA, as far as it was read: TGTGCCAGCAGTGATGCAGGGGGCGGAAACACCTTGTAC. It encodes CASSDAGGGNTLY. The CDR3, in full, reads CASSDAGGGNTLYF.

This clone was observed a handful of times. The gene names given are mouse names. Read data end 1 residue before the CDR3 end; the end is taken from the germline J gene. J is TRBJ2-5 and V is TRBV26; D gene uncertain. V was pared by 8 bases and J by 0 bases, with 9 bases between. CDR3 length: 13 residues. Germline CDR1 reads KGHPV; CDR2 reads FQNQEV (reference sequence). This CDR3 is CASGTVNQDTQYF. The CDR3 bases that were read are TGTGCCAGCGGTACAGTTAACCAAGACACCCAGTAC. The entire variable domain, with the rest obtained from reference TRBV26 and TRBJ2-5, is as follows: NSKVIQTPRYLVKGQGQKAKMRCIPEKGHPVVFWYQQNKNNEFKFLINFQNQEVLQQIDMTEKRFSAECPSNSPCSLEIQSSEAGDSALYLCASGTVNQDTQYFGPGTRLLVL.

Regarding this clone: Gene names denote mouse genes. From the germline J gene comes the end of the CDR3, since the read stops 1 residue before it. This chain connects TRBV5 to TRBJ1-5; D unclear. The germline CDR1 and CDR2 sequences are LGHNA and YNLKQL (reference sequence). The CDR3 has 13 residues. Trimming removed 0 bases from V and 7 bases from J, with 7 bases in between. The CDR3 DNA, read in part, is TGTGCCAGCAGCCAAGATCTACAACAGGCTCCGCTT. It specifies CASSQDLQQAPL. The complete CDR3 sequence is CASSQDLQQAPLF.

With respect to this clone: Genes and germline come from the mouse. The DNA ends 1 residue before the CDR3 does, and the rest of the CDR3 is filled in from the germline J gene. The chain joins TRBV16 to TRBJ2-1; TRBD2 aligns across 8 bases. The length of the CDR3 is 16 residues. CDR1 and CDR2 from the germline V gene are SGHSA and FRNQAP. V shed 0 bases and J 3 bases; nucleotides not matched to a gene: 4. CDR3 DNA, as far as it was read: TGTGCAAGCAGCTTAGACGGACTGGGCATCTATGCTGAGCAGTTC. Translation: CASSLDGLGIYAEQF. The full CDR3 protein is CASSLDGLGIYAEQFF.

Of note for this clone: The gene names given are mouse names. The read terminates 1 residue before the CDR3 end, so the remaining end is supplied by the germline J gene. The chain carries TRBV3 and TRBJ2-1, with TRBD2 matching 8 bases. The length of the CDR3 is 13 residues. In germline, CDR1 is SNHLY, CDR2 FYNGKV (reference sequence). The J segment lost 4 bases and the V segment lost 5 bases, leaving 1 base of the junction unmatched. CDR3 bases read: TGTGCCAGCAGCGGACTGGGATATGCTGAGCAGTTC. As protein: CASSGLGYAEQF. The whole CDR3 region reads CASSGLGYAEQFF.

This clone was counted a few times. Mouse gene names and germline throughout. The sequenced fragment ends 1 residue before the CDR3 boundary, so the rest is inferred from the germline J gene. The V call is TRBV12-2, the J call TRBJ2-3, with D hard to call. The V gene lost 0 bases and the J gene lost 2 bases, with 2 bases spanning the gap. Germline V lookup: CDR1 SGHLS, CDR2 HYDKME. The CDR3 has 12 residues. The sequenced part of the CDR3 DNA is TGTGCCAGCTCTCTCGATGCAGAAACGCTGTAT. Its protein product is CASSLDAETLY. The CDR3 as a whole reads CASSLDAETLYF.